The 20 T cell receptor beta chains below all came from one sample that was sequenced in a study of human T cells and chemical hapten exposure. TCRdb re-called the RACE reads with MiXCR, one entry per CDR3 protein. This table holds about 340,000 distinct CDR3 sequences, 6% to 8.5% found once. Time point of the sample: patch test 1, 2 weeks after DPC sensitization. Treatment specified: therapeutic diphenylcyclopropenone sensitization with weekly scalp DPC. The sequencing used whole blood, collected in connection with sensitization to the hapten diphenylcyclopropenone (DPC). All receptors come from a woman aged 18-29 years with alopecia areata. Some clones in this sample may be carry-over from other donors' samples.

This clonotype was counted a few times. This sequence joins TRBV5-6 and TRBJ1-4; D is ambiguous. The germline V gene has CDR1 SGHDT and CDR2 YYEEEE. The CDR3 contains 16 residues. V dropped 0 bases and J dropped 0 bases, with 9 bases sitting between them. Written as DNA, the CDR3 is TGTGCCAGCAGCTTGGGACTGGCCTCAACTAATGAAAAACTGTTTTTT. Amino acids: CASSLGLASTNEKLFF.

CDR3 sequence (DNA): TGTGCCAGCAGCTTAGAACAGTTTAATTCACCCCTCCACTTT. Its protein product is CASSLEQFNSPLHF. The chain recombines TRBV7-8 with TRBJ1-6; D is uncertain. In germline, CDR1 is SGHVS, CDR2 FQNEAQ. This CDR3 has 14 amino acids. V was clipped by 1 base and J by 6 bases, with 7 bases between them.

This clonotype was counted ten times or more. A junction boundary mismatches the germline segment, possibly from a read error. The gene calls are TRBV29-1 and TRBJ1-1; D is possibly TRBD1 (5 bases). This CDR3 comprises 12 residues. Per the germline V gene, CDR1 is SQVTM and CDR2 is ANQGSEA. The CDR3 nucleotides read TGCAGCGTTATTCCAGGGAACGCTGAAGCCTTCTTT. Translating gives CSVIPGNAEAFF.

This clonotype appeared many times. The chain joins TRBV27 to TRBJ1-1; perhaps TRBD1 as D (6 bases). This CDR3 contains 13 residues. The V gene's germline CDR1 is MNHEY and CDR2 SMNVEV (reference sequence). Trimming cost V 6 bases and J 4 bases, with 12 bases left between them. The CDR3 loop is CASRGGAITEAFF. The DNA of the CDR3 is TGTGCCAGCAGGGGGGGGGCGATCACTGAAGCTTTCTTT.

This clonotype was seen a handful of times. V is TRBV7-2 and J is TRBJ1-2; D is possibly TRBD1 (5 bases). There are 16 residues in the CDR3. CDR1 and CDR2 (germline): SGHTA, FQGNSA. V lost 5 bases and J lost 4, with 20 bases in between. Here the CDR3 reads CASSPEVRKGIYGYTF. CDR3 nucleotide sequence: TGTGCCAGCAGCCCCGAAGTGAGAAAGGGGATCTATGGCTACACCTTC.

This clonotype has ten or more counts. The gene calls are TRBV27 and TRBJ1-5; D ambiguous. Germline V lookup: CDR1 MNHEY, CDR2 SMNVEV (reference sequence). The CDR3 has 13 amino acids. V lost 8 bases and J 7 bases, leaving 15 bases between the germline ends. The CDR3 DNA reads TGTGCCAGCGGTGACGCTGCGGTACAGCCCCAGCATTTT. It is translated as CASGDAAVQPQHF.

This clonotype was seen only a few times. The J gene is TRBJ1-1, the V gene TRBV12-3 or TRBV12-4, with D possibly being TRBD1 (5 bases). The CDR3 spans 15 residues. The germline V and J ends were trimmed by 5 bases and 3 bases, with 16 bases remaining between them. The CDR3 bases are TGTGCCAGCAGTCCCAGGAAGGGGTCCCACACTGAAGCTTTCTTT. This sequence encodes CASSPRKGSHTEAFF.

The chain uses TRBV5-1 and TRBJ1-4, with a weak D call TRBD1 (5 bases). V shed 0 bases and J shed 6 bases, with 12 bases lying between them. This CDR3 has 15 amino acids. CDR1 is SGHRS, CDR2 YFSETQ, per germline. The CDR3 loop is CASSLESLGHEKLFF. DNA for the CDR3: TGCGCCAGCAGCTTGGAATCCCTGGGGCATGAAAAACTGTTTTTT.

The V and J genes are TRBV12-3 or TRBV12-4 and TRBJ1-2; D perhaps matches TRBD1 (5 bases). V dropped 4 bases and J dropped 4 bases, with 7 bases sitting between them. This CDR3 contains 12 residues. The CDR3, as DNA: TGTGCCAGCAGTTCAGGGACCTATGGCTACACCTTC. This encodes CASSSGTYGYTF.

This clonotype was observed a handful of times. The chain links TRBV15 to TRBJ2-3; D not resolved. The ends were cut back, 1 base at V and 3 bases at J, with 5 bases in the middle. Germline assignment: CDR1 LNHNV and CDR2 YYDKDF (reference sequence). The CDR3 runs to 13 residues. This chain's CDR3 is CATSRGVTDTQYF. Here the CDR3 DNA reads TGTGCCACCAGCAGAGGAGTAACAGATACGCAGTATTTT.

The genes are TRBV11-2 and TRBJ2-6; TRBD1 agrees at 10 bases. Germline values: CDR1 SGHAT, CDR2 FQNNGV. With V trimmed by 3 bases and J by 4 bases, 9 bases remained unmatched. CDR3 size: 18 residues. The CDR3 bases are TGTGCCAGCAGCTTCCTGGGACAGGGGTCGTTAGGGGCCAACGTCCTGACTTTC. The encoded protein is CASSFLGQGSLGANVLTF.

V and J are TRBV25-1 and TRBJ1-1; D not certain. Between the trimmed V and J ends, which lost 0 bases and 0 bases, there was a span of 8 bases. This CDR3 is 15 amino acids long. Per the germline V gene, CDR1 is MGHDK and CDR2 is SYGVNS. In DNA form, the CDR3 reads TGTGCCAGCAGTGAATACGCCTCGCTGAACACTGAAGCTTTCTTT. Translating it yields CASSEYASLNTEAFF.

Ten or more counts support this clonotype. The V call is TRBV7-9, the J call TRBJ2-5; TRBD1 might be the D (6 bases). Germline V gene lookup returns CDR1 SEHNR and CDR2 FQNEAQ (reference sequence). The ends were cut back, 2 bases at V and 0 bases at J, with 13 bases in the middle. The CDR3 runs to 16 residues. The CDR3 DNA follows: TGTGCCAGCAGCTTATTGACAGGCCCTGACCAAGAGACCCAGTACTTC. Translated, it gives CASSLLTGPDQETQYF.

This sequence joins TRBV29-1 and TRBJ2-7; 12 bases line up with TRBD2. CDR1 is SQVTM and CDR2 is ANQGSEA in the germline V gene. The junction had 5 bases not matched to a gene; V was cut back by 1 base and J by 7 bases. This CDR3 is 14 amino acids long. The CDR3 DNA reads as TGCAGCGTTGAAGCGACTAGCGGGGGTCAAGAGCAGTACTTC. Amino acid sequence: CSVEATSGGQEQYF.

The chain has TRBV6-6 and TRBJ1-1; TRBD1 matches 8 bases. The CDR3 contains 15 residues. Germline V CDR1 and CDR2: MNHNY, SVGAGI (reference sequence). V was clipped by 2 bases and J by 1 base; unmatched bases: 3. The chain's CDR3 is CASSYEGTGNTEAFF. In nucleotides, the CDR3 is TGTGCCAGCAGTTACGAAGGGACAGGGAACACTGAAGCTTTCTTT.

At least ten counts were recorded for this clonotype. This chain connects TRBV4-3 to TRBJ2-7; D perhaps matches TRBD2 (6 bases). This CDR3 spans 16 amino acids. Germline-derived CDR1 and CDR2 are LGHNA and YSLEER. Trimming pared 0 bases from V and 0 bases from J, leaving 12 bases between. DNA of the CDR3: TGCGCCAGCAGCCAAGACTTTAGCGGACCCTCCTACGAGCAGTACTTC. It codes for CASSQDFSGPSYEQYF.

This clonotype was seen only a few times. This rearrangement joins TRBV9 to TRBJ2-4; 8 bases agree with TRBD1. The CDR3 sequence is 15 residues long. Germline lookup yields CDR1 SGDLS and CDR2 YYNGEE. V shed 4 bases and J 7 bases; nucleotides not matched to a gene: 10. The DNA for the CDR3 is TGTGCCAGCAGCCCCCTAGGGACAGGAGGGAACATTCAGTACTTC. Translation gives CASSPLGTGGNIQYF.

This clonotype showed up just a few times. The junction differs from germline at one of its ends, possibly a read error. The chain combines TRBV4-3 with TRBJ1-3; 7 bases are a match to TRBD1. Germline V lookup: CDR1 LGHNA, CDR2 YSLEER. The CDR3 covers 22 residues. The CDR3 DNA reads TGCGCCAGCAGCAAAGAAGCCGGCGGAGAGGGGGCATCGACTCCTTCTGGAAACACCATATATTTT. Encoded protein: CASSKEAGGEGASTPSGNTIYF.

This clonotype was counted at least ten times. The chain uses TRBV29-1 and TRBJ1-1, with a weak D call TRBD1 (5 bases). The CDR3 length is 14 residues. Trimming took 6 bases from V and 4 from J, leaving 18 bases between them. Germline V CDR1 and CDR2: SQVTM, ANQGSEA. DNA for the CDR3: TGCAGCGTCGCCTCGAGGGGTTTAAGCACTGAAGCTTTCTTT. Translation gives CSVASRGLSTEAFF.

This clonotype was recorded a few times. V and J are TRBV9 and TRBJ1-5, with D hard to call. The V gene's germline CDR1 is SGDLS and CDR2 YYNGEE. The CDR3 loop spans 13 amino acids. Trimming pared 4 bases from V and 7 bases from J, leaving 12 bases between. The CDR3 reads CASSPSGQQPQHF. CDR3 coding DNA: TGTGCCAGCAGCCCCTCTGGCCAACAGCCCCAGCATTTT.